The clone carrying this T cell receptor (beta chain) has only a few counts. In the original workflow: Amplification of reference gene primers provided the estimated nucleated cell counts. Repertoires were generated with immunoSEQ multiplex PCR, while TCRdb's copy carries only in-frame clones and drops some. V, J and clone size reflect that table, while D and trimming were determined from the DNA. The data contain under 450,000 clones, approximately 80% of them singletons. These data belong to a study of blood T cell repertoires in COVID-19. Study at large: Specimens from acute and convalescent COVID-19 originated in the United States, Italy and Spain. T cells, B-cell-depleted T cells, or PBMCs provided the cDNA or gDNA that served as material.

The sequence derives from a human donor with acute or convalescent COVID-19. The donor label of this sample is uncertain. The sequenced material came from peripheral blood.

The CDR3 loop reads CASSSRKNTEAFF. CDR3 bases: TGTGCCAGCAGCAGTCGTAAGAACACTGAAGCTTTCTTT. The V and J genes are TRBV12-3 or TRBV12-4 and TRBJ1-1; D uncertain. The CDR3 spans 13 residues. V was pared by 6 bases and J by 1 base, with 9 bases between.